This T cell receptor (beta chain) was captured in a study of radiation and T cells in renal cell carcinoma. The repertoire was sequenced with immunoSEQ multiplex PCR; TCRdb's copy has only in-frame clones and lacks some. The sample holds 120,000 to 150,000 clones, around 90% seen once. V was shortened by 6 bases and J by 1 base, with 10 bases between the two germline ends. The CDR3 is made up of 14 amino acids. CDR1 is SGHRS, CDR2 YFSETQ, per germline. As for time point: baseline pretreatment blood. The treatment here: 15 Gy SBRT to primary tumor, nephrectomy 4 weeks later. The gene calls are TRBV5-1 and TRBJ2-2; D not resolved. The sample was blood, taken from a patient whose treatment included radiotherapy and nephrectomy. This TCR derives from a woman between 65 and 79 years old with renal cell carcinoma. The CDR3 nucleotides are TGCGCCAGCACCGCAATCGGGAACACCGGGGAGCTGTTTTTT. Residues: CASTAIGNTGELFF.